This T cell receptor beta chain was found in a study of T cell repertoires in cytomegalovirus infection. Study overall: Indicated by public TCR beta signatures were CMV infection and matching HLA type.

Germline CDR1 is MNHNY and CDR2 is SVGAGI (reference sequence). V shed 6 bases, J shed 4 bases, and the junction held 6 bases outside the gene matches. The length of the CDR3 is 15 residues. Study results and limitations: In two of eight donors, the top clonotype was HLA-C-restricted CMV-specific.

TCRdb fed the reads into MiXCR, producing one record per CDR3 protein. The sample consists of a few hundred thousand distinct CDR3 sequences, over 7.5% of them appearing once. About this clonotype itself: Antigen unknown.

The chain employs TRBV6-6 and TRBJ2-1; TRBD1 matches at 10 bases. Source material: PBMCs. This sequence originates from a human donor in good health (CMV status not recorded). Some clones in this sample may be carry-over from other donors' samples. The CDR3 reads CASSIDRGLYNEQFF. In nucleotides, the CDR3 is TGTGCCAGCAGCATTGACAGGGGGCTGTACAATGAGCAGTTCTTC.